This record looks at one TCR beta chain sequence and its context. As yet, its antigen is unknown. Method: immunoSEQ multiplex PCR; TCRdb's copy keeps in-frame clones and lacks some. The profile shows tens of thousands of clones, roughly 94% of them singletons. CDR1 and CDR2 (germline): SGHNT, YYREEE (reference sequence). This CDR3 comprises 18 residues. V gave up 2 bases and J gave up 8 bases; unmatched junction bases: 19. Surgeons resected thymus tissue during corrective heart surgery. Healthy Finnish infants undergoing corrective surgery for congenital heart defects were used as donors. This sample stems from a study of human thymus T cells. Notes on the study in general: Repertoires from thymus and blood appeared to show biased V and J gene usage.

The specimen was thymus tissue. The receptor was isolated from a girl younger than two with a congenital heart defect but otherwise immunologically healthy. This chain links TRBV5-4 with TRBJ1-2, with 9 bases identical to TRBD1. Written as DNA, the CDR3 is TGTGCCAGCAGCTTTCCGGGACAGGGAAGTTGGGCCTCGAGGGGCTACACCTTC. Its protein product is CASSFPGQGSWASRGYTF. The entire variable domain, with the rest obtained from reference TRBV5-4 and TRBJ1-2, is as follows: ETGVTQSPTHLIKTRGQQVTLRCSSQSGHNTVSWYQQALGQGPQFIFQYYREEENGRGNFPPRFSGLQFPNYSSELNVNALELDDSALYLCASSFPGQGSWASRGYTFGSGTRLTVV.